The subject of this entry is one T cell receptor (beta chain). The data were obtained in a study of blood T cell repertoires in COVID-19. Study-level information: Donors in the United States, Italy and Spain gave samples during acute or convalescent COVID-19. Sources were T cells, B-cell-depleted T cells, or PBMCs; the material itself was cDNA or gDNA.

CDR1 and CDR2 (germline): ENHRY, SYGVKD. V dropped 4 bases and J dropped 2 bases, with 5 bases sitting between them. The CDR3 is 12 residues long. The method was immunoSEQ multiplex PCR; TCRdb's version includes in-frame clones alone and lacks a portion of them. The sample has roughly 290,000 clones, about 89% seen once; the top ten hold around 8%. The sequencing input was peripheral blood. J is TRBJ1-2 and V is TRBV10-3; D is uncertain. This clonotype was sampled from a woman aged 45-60 years who had recovered from COVID-19. CDR3 DNA sequence: TGTGCCATCAGTGCACAGAACTATGGCTACACCTTC. Amino acids: CAISAQNYGYTF.